One sample yielded the 18 T cell receptor beta chains listed below, sequenced in a study of CD8 T cells in ankylosing spondylitis (dated by TCRdb to between 2016 and 2019). Libraries were prepared through 5' RACE. The reads were generated on an Illumina HiSeq 2500. TCRdb reanalyzed the raw reads on its own, using fastp at Q25 for trimming and MiXCR for clone calling, and kept in-frame beta chains. Identical CDR3 proteins give one entry, which carries the most common genes and DNA. This sample gives fewer than 180,000 distinct CDR3 sequences in total; 40% to 50% of them show up just once. The ten largest clones take up roughly 15% of the sample. Sequencing used synovial fluid, either unsorted or a sorted T cell fraction (not recorded which). Receptors originate from a male donor with ankylosing spondylitis.

The rearrangement uses TRBV12-3 or TRBV12-4 and TRBJ2-3; 9 nucleotides agree with TRBD1. CDR3 size: 15 residues. Trimming took 5 bases from V and 5 from J; bases not matched to a gene: 8. As DNA, the CDR3 is TGTGCCAGCAGTCCCAGACCGGACAGGGGAGATACGCAGTATTTT. Protein product: CASSPRPDRGDTQYF.

The chain has TRBV21-1 and TRBJ2-7; the listed D gene, TRBD1, was not tested against the DNA. TRBV21-1 is a pseudogene locus. This CDR3 spans 14 amino acids. The DNA for the CDR3 is TGTGCCAGCAGCCCCATGGGACACTCCTACGAGCAGTACTTC. Translated: CASSPMGHSYEQYF.

By share of the sample, this clonotype is medium-sized. The chain uses TRBV6-4 and TRBJ2-2; 7 nucleotides match TRBD2. Germline loops: CDR1 MRHNA, CDR2 SNTAGT. The trim removed 5 bases at V and 4 bases at J, leaving 22 bases unmatched. The CDR3 has 20 amino acids. The CDR3 loop is CASSRNRVPTSGGSTGELFF. CDR3 DNA sequence: TGTGCCAGCAGTCGGAATCGAGTTCCAACATCGGGAGGTAGCACCGGGGAGCTGTTTTTT.

CDR3 region: CASRGQGQGDTQYF. The CDR3 DNA follows: TGTGCCAGCAGGGGACAGGGACAAGGAGATACGCAGTATTTT. The genes are TRBV7-9 and TRBJ2-3, with 9 bases lining up with TRBD1. This CDR3 region has 14 residues. Germline V gene data show CDR1 as SEHNR and CDR2 as FQNEAQ (reference sequence). With 6 bases clipped from V and 5 bases from J, the junction kept 6 bases outside the gene matches.

This clonotype has only a few counts. The chain links TRBV12-3 or TRBV12-4 to TRBJ2-1, with unresolved D. V shed 5 bases and J shed 8 bases, with 13 bases lying between them. This CDR3 is 13 amino acids long. The DNA of the CDR3 is TGTGCCAGCAGTCCCCTCGGGCTCCATGAGCAGTTCTTC. Translated, it gives CASSPLGLHEQFF.

The CDR3 reads CASSGPLQGPQETQYF. DNA for the CDR3: TGTGCCAGCAGTGGCCCCCTACAGGGGCCCCAAGAGACCCAGTACTTC. This sequence joins TRBV2 and TRBJ2-5, with 7 bases lining up with TRBD1. CDR3 length: 16 residues. The germline V gene has CDR1 SNHLY and CDR2 FYNNEI. After removal of 4 bases from V and 1 base from J, the junction contained 9 bases not matched to a gene.

A few counts support this clonotype. The chain employs TRBV11-1 and TRBJ1-2; TRBD1 is a possible D gene (5 bases). The CDR3 loop spans 18 amino acids. The V end was cut by 2 bases, the J end by 6 bases, with 25 bases between. The V gene's germline CDR1 is SGHAT and CDR2 FQDESV (reference sequence). CDR3 coding DNA: TGTGCCAGCAGCTTAATTGAGGGGAGTCTATGGGCAATGAATGGCTACACCTTC. This encodes CASSLIEGSLWAMNGYTF. The full variable domain, completed using reference TRBV11-1 and TRBJ1-2, is EAEVAQSPRYKITEKSQAVAFWCDPISGHATLYWYRQILGQGPELLVQFQDESVVDDSQLPKDRFSAERLKGVDSTLKIQPAELGDSAMYLCASSLIEGSLWAMNGYTFGSGTRLTVV.

V usage is TRBV24-1 and J usage is TRBJ1-5; 10 nucleotides agree with TRBD1. Germline CDR1 is KGHDR and CDR2 is SFDVKD. This CDR3 is 15 amino acids long. With 5 bases clipped from V and 8 bases from J, the junction kept 8 bases outside the gene matches. The CDR3 protein is CATSAPGTGVEPQHF. In DNA form, the CDR3 reads TGTGCCACCAGTGCCCCAGGGACAGGGGTCGAGCCCCAGCATTTT.

This rearrangement joins TRBV6-4 to TRBJ2-6; D not resolved. Trimming cost V 4 bases and J 4 bases, with 8 bases left between them. The germline gives CDR1 MRHNA, CDR2 SNTAGT. The length of the CDR3 is 14 residues. The CDR3 bases are TGTGCCAGCAGTGCGGGCGTGGGGGCCAACGTCCTGACTTTC. Protein sequence: CASSAGVGANVLTF.

The chain carries TRBV6-1 and TRBJ2-2, with 14 bases fitting TRBD2. Germline V CDR1 and CDR2: MNHNS, SASEGT. The CDR3 extends over 18 amino acids. J lost 5 bases, V lost 6 bases, and 11 bases had no gene match. The CDR3: CASSAGGLAGVGTGELFF. CDR3 DNA: TGTGCCAGCAGCGCAGGGGGACTAGCGGGAGTTGGTACCGGGGAGCTGTTTTTT.

This clonotype was seen just once. This rearrangement joins TRBV10-3 to TRBJ2-5; D is possibly TRBD1 or TRBD2 (5 bases each). This CDR3 is 14 amino acids long. V lost 6 bases and J 3 bases, leaving 14 bases between the germline ends. In germline, CDR1 is ENHRY, CDR2 SYGVKD. Here the CDR3 DNA reads TGTGCCATCAGCCCGGGACGAATTAAAGAGACCCAGTACTTC. It specifies CAISPGRIKETQYF.

This clonotype came up a few times. CDR3 sequence: CASSPFALIIYGYTF. CDR3 bases: TGCGCCAGCAGCCCCTTTGCCCTAATCATCTATGGCTACACCTTC. The rearrangement joins TRBV4-1 to TRBJ1-2; no clear D gene. CDR1 and CDR2 from the germline V gene are MGHRA and YSYEKL. This CDR3 comprises 15 residues. V lost 4 bases and J 4 bases, leaving 16 bases between the germline ends.

By frequency in the sample, this clonotype is medium-sized. In DNA form, the CDR3 reads TGTGCCAGCAGTTACTCGACGGCGCCGAACACTGAAGCTTTCTTT. The encoded protein is CASSYSTAPNTEAFF. The chain employs TRBV6-6 and TRBJ1-1, with D uncertain. The CDR3 loop spans 15 amino acids. Germline CDR1 MNHNY, CDR2 SVGAGI (reference sequence). V lost 0 bases and J lost 1, with 9 bases in between.

This clonotype was seen a few times. The rearrangement uses TRBV27 and TRBJ2-7, with 8 bases lining up with TRBD2. The CDR3 is made up of 14 amino acids. J lost 1 base, V lost 3 bases, and 2 bases had no gene match. Germline V CDR1 and CDR2: MNHEY, SMNVEV (reference sequence). CDR3 region: CASSFGGGSYEQYF. DNA for the CDR3: TGTGCCAGCAGTTTCGGCGGGGGGTCCTACGAGCAGTACTTC.

This chain connects TRBV7-8 to TRBJ2-7; tentatively, D is TRBD2 (6 bases). V was cut by 0 bases and J by 7 bases, with 13 bases left in between. Germline CDR1 is SGHVS and CDR2 is FQNEAQ. CDR3 length: 14 amino acids. CDR3 DNA: TGTGCCAGCAGCTTAGCGCCGGGAGTGGGTGAGCAGTACTTC. The encoded protein is CASSLAPGVGEQYF.

The V and J genes are TRBV9 and TRBJ2-5; the match to TRBD1 covers 8 bases. The CDR3 spans 15 residues. CDR1 is SGDLS, CDR2 YYNGEE, per germline. V was clipped by 1 base and J by 5 bases; unmatched bases: 7. The CDR3, as DNA: TGTGCCAGCAGCGTACAGGGGGCCATCGGGGAGACCCAGTACTTC. It yields the protein CASSVQGAIGETQYF.

This sequence joins TRBV12-3 or TRBV12-4 and TRBJ2-3; no definite D call. This CDR3 is 11 amino acids long. V shed 6 bases and J shed 7 bases, with 8 bases lying between them. CDR3 in amino acids: CASRLGHTQYF. The CDR3 region has the DNA TGTGCCAGCAGGCTCGGTCATACGCAGTATTTT.

V usage is TRBV7-9 and J usage is TRBJ2-7; D is possibly TRBD1 (5 bases). The V end lost 4 bases, the J end lost 0 bases, and 16 bases lay between the germline ends. There are 16 residues in the CDR3. In germline, CDR1 is SEHNR, CDR2 FQNEAQ (reference sequence). CDR3 residues: CASSSRSQESSYEQYF. DNA of the CDR3: TGTGCCAGCAGCTCGAGATCACAGGAGAGCTCCTACGAGCAGTACTTC.